What follows is one TCR beta chain and its context. These data originate in a study of type 1 and type 2 diabetes patients. PCR was run on genomic DNA. A primer set of 30 forward and 13 reverse primers amplified the CDR3. TCRdb fed the multiplex PCR reads into MiXCR, producing one record per CDR3 protein. The profile shows 270,000 or so distinct CDR3 sequences, roughly 50% of them singletons. The CDR3 is 15 residues long. V dropped 5 bases and J dropped 10 bases, with 18 bases sitting between them. Germline V gene data show CDR1 as SGHVS and CDR2 as FNYEAQ. V gene TRBV7-6 combines with J gene TRBJ1-6, with TRBD1 as a possible D gene (6 bases). Sequenced material: peripheral blood mononuclear cells (PBMCs). This receptor was taken from a man younger than 30 with type 2 diabetes. The CDR3 protein is CASSRNPGGTSPLHF. The CDR3 nucleotides are TGTGCCAGCAGCCGTAACCCCGGGGGGACATCACCCCTCCACTTT.